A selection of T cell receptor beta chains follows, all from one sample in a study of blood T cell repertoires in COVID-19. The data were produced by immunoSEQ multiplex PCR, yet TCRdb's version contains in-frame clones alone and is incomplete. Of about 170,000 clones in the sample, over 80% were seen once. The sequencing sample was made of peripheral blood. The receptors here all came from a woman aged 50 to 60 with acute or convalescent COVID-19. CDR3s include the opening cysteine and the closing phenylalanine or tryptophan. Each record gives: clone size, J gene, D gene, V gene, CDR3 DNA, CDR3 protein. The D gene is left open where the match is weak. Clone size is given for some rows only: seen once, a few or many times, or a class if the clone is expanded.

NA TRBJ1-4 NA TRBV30 TGTGCCTGGGCGGAGGACCAACGTGGGGAAAAACTGTTTTTT CAWAEDQRGEKLFF
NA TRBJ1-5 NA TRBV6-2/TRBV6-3 TGTGCCAGCAGTTGGTCCAGGGATGATCAGCCCCAGCATTTT CASSWSRDDQPQHF
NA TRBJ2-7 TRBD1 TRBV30 TGTGCCTGGAGGGGCCGGGACAGGGGATACGAGCAGTACTTC CAWRGRDRGYEQYF
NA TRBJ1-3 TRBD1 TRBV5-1 TGCGCCAGCAGCCTACGGACAGGGATTAGCACTGGAAACACCATATATTTT CASSLRTGISTGNTIYF
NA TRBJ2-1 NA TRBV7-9 TGTGCCAGCAGCTTAGCGGGGCTAGCGAGGCGCAATGAGCAGTTCTTC CASSLAGLARRNEQFF
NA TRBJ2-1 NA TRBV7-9 TGTGCCAACAGCTCAAGACTCTTTCTATACAATGAGCAGTTCTTC CANSSRLFLYNEQFF
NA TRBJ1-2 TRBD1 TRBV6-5 TGTGCCAGCAGAAAAACCGGGACAGGGGAGGGTGGCTACACCTTC CASRKTGTGEGGYTF
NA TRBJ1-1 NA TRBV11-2 TGTGCCAGCAGTCCTTCAGGACGGAGGATGAACACTGAAGCTTTCTTT CASSPSGRRMNTEAFF
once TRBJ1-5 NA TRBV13 TGTGCCAGCAGCTTTGGGCCTAATCAGCCCCAGCATTTT CASSFGPNQPQHF
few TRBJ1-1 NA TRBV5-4 TGTGCCAGCAGTCCCGGGTGGTCCACTGAAGCTTTCTTT CASSPGWSTEAFF